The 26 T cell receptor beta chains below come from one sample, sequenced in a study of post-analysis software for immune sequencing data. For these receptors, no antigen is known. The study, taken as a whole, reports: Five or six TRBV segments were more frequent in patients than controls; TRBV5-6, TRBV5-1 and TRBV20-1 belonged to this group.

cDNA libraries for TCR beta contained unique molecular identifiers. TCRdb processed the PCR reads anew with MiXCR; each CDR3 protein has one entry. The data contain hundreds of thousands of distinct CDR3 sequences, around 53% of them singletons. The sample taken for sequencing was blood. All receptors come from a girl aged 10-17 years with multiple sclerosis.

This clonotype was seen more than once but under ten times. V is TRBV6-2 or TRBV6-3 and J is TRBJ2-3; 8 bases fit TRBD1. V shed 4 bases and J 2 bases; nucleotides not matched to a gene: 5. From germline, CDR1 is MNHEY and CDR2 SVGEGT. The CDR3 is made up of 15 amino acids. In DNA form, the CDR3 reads TGTGCCAGCAGTTCCCAGGGGGCCCCCACAGATACGCAGTATTTT. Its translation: CASSSQGAPTDTQYF.

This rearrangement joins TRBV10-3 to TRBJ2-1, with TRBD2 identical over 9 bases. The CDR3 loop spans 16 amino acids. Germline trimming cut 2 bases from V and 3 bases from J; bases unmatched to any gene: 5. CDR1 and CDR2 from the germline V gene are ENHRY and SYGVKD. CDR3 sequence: CAISEGAGGDYNEQFF. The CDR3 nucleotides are TGTGCCATCAGTGAGGGGGCGGGAGGGGACTACAATGAGCAGTTCTTC.

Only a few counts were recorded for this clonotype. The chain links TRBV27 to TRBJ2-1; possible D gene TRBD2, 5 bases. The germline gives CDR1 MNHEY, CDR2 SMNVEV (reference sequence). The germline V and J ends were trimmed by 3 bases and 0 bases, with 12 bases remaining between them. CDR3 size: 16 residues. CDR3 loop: CASSFLAGSSYNEQFF. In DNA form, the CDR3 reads TGTGCCAGCAGTTTTTTAGCTGGGAGCTCCTACAATGAGCAGTTCTTC.

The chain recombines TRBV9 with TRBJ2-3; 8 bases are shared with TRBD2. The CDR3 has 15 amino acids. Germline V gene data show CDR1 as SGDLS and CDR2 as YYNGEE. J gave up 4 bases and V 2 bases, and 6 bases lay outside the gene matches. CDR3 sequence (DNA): TGTGCCAGCAGCGTGAGTAGCGGGGTCCCAGATACGCAGTATTTT. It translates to CASSVSSGVPDTQYF.

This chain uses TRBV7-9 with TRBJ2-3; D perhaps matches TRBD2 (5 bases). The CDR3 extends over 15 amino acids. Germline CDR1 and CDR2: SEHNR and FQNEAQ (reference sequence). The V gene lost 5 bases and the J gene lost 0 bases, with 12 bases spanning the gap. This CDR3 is CASSPNGGSTDTQYF. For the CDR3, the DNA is TGTGCCAGCAGCCCAAATGGCGGGAGCACAGATACGCAGTATTTT.

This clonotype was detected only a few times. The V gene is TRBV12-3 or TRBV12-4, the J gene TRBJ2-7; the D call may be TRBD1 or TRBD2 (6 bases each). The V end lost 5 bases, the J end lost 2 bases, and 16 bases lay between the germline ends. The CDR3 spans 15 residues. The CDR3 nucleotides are TGTGCCAGCAGTCCGGGGTGGGGGGCGGCCTACGAGCAGTACTTC. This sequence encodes CASSPGWGAAYEQYF.

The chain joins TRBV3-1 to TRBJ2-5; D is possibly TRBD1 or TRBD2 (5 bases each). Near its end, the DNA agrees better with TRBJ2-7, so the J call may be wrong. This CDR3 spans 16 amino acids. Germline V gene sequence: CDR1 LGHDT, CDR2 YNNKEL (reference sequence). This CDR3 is CASSQDVGPQSYEQYF. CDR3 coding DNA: TGTGCCAGCAGCCAAGATGTGGGACCGCAATCCTACGAGCAGTACTTC.

The CDR3 region has the DNA TGTGCCATCAGTGAGTTAGGCTCCCTCCACAATGAGCAGTTCTTC. Its translation is CAISELGSLHNEQFF. The genes are TRBV10-3 and TRBJ2-1; no firm D call. The CDR3 has 15 residues. Trimming shortened V by 1 base and J by 5 bases, and 12 bases separated the two germline ends. Germline CDR1 and CDR2: ENHRY and SYGVKD.

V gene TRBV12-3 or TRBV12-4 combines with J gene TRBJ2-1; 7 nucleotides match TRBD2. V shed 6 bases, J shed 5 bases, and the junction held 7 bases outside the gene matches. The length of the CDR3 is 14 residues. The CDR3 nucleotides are TGTGCCAGCAGCGAGGGAGGGACCCACAATGAGCAGTTCTTC. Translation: CASSEGGTHNEQFF.

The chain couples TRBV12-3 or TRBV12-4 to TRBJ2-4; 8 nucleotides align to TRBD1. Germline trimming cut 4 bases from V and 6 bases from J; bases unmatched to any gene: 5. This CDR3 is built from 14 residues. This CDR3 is CASSSGDRRNIQYF. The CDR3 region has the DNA TGTGCCAGCAGTTCAGGGGACAGGAGAAACATTCAGTACTTC.

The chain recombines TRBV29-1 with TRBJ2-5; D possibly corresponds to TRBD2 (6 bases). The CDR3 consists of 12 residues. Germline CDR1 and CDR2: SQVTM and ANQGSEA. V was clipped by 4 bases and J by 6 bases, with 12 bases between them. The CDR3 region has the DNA TGCAGCGTTGCAGGCCGCGGGAAGACCCAGTACTTC. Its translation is CSVAGRGKTQYF. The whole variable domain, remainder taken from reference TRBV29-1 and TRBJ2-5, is SAVISQKPSRDICQRGTSLTIQCQVDSQVTMMFWYRQQPGQSLTLIATANQGSEATYESGFVIDKFPISRPNLTFSTLTVSNMSPEDSSIYLCSVAGRGKTQYFGPGTRLLVL.

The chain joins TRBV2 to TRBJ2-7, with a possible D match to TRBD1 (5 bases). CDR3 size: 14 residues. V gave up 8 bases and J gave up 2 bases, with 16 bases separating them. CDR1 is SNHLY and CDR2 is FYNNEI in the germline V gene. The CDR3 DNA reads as TGTGCCAGCGTAGGCCTTCTCAGGGCCTACGAGCAGTACTTC. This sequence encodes CASVGLLRAYEQYF.

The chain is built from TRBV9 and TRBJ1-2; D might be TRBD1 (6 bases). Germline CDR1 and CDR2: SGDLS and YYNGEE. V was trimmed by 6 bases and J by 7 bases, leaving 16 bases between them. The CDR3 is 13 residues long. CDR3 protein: CASNGAGGSGYTF. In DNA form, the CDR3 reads TGTGCCAGCAACGGGGCGGGGGGCAGTGGCTACACCTTC.

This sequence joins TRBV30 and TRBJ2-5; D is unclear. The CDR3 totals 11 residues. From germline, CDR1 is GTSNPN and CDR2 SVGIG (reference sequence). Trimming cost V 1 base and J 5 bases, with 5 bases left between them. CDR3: CAWSGRETQYF. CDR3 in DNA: TGTGCCTGGAGTGGTAGGGAGACCCAGTACTTC. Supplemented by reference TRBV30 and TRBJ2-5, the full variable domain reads SQTIHQWPATLVQPVGSPLSLECTVEGTSNPNLYWYRQAAGRGLQLLFYSVGIGQISSEVPQNLSASRPQDRQFILSSKKLLLSDSGFYLCAWSGRETQYFGPGTRLLVL.

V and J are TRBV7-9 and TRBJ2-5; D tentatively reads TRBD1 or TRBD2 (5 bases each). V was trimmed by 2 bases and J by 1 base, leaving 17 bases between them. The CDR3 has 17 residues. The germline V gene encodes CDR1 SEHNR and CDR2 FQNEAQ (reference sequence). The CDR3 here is CASSLRAGGVGQETQYF. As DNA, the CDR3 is TGTGCCAGCAGCTTAAGGGCTGGGGGAGTAGGCCAAGAGACCCAGTACTTC.

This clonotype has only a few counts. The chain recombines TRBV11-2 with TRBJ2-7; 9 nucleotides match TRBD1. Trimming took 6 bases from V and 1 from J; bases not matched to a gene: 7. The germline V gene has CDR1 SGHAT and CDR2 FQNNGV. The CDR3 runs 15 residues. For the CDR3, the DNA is TGTGCCAGCAGGGATTGGGACAGGGCGTCCTACGAGCAGTACTTC. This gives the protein CASRDWDRASYEQYF.

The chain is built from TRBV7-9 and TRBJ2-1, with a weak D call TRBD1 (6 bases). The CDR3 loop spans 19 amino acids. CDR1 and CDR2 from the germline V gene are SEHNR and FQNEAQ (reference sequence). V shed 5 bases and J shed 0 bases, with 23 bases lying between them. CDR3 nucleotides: TGTGCCAGCAGCCCAGGGGTAAGGGAGAGAAGGAGCTCCTACAATGAGCAGTTCTTC. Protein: CASSPGVRERRSSYNEQFF.

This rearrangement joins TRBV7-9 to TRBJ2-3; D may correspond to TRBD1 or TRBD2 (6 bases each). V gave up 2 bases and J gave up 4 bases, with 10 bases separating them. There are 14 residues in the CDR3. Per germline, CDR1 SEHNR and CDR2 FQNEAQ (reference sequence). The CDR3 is CASSLSGEADTQYF. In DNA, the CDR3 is TGTGCCAGCAGCTTATCAGGGGAGGCAGATACGCAGTATTTT.

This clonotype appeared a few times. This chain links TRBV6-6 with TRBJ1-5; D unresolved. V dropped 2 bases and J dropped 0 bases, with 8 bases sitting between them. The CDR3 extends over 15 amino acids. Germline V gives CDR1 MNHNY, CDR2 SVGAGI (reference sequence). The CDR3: CASSYPTVSNQPQHF. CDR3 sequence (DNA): TGTGCCAGCAGTTACCCGACGGTTAGCAATCAGCCCCAGCATTTT.

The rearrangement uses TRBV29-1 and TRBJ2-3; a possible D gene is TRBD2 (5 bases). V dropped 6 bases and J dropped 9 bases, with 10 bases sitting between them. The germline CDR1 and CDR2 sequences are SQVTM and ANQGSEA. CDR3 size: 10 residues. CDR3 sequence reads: CSVRSGTQYF. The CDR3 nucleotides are TGCAGCGTACGATCGGGAACGCAGTATTTT.

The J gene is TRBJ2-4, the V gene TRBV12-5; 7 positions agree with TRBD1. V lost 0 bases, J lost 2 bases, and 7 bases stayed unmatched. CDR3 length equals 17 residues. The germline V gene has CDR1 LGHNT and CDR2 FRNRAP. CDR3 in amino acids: CASGLVRDSLTKNIQYF. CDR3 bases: TGTGCTAGTGGTTTGGTACGGGACAGCTTAACCAAAAACATTCAGTACTTC.

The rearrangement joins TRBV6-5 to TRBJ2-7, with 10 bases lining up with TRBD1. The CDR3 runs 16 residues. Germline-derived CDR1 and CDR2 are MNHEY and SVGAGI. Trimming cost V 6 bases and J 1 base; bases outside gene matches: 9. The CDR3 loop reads CASRTSRTGGSYEQYF. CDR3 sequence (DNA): TGTGCCAGCAGGACCTCCCGGACAGGGGGGTCCTACGAGCAGTACTTC.

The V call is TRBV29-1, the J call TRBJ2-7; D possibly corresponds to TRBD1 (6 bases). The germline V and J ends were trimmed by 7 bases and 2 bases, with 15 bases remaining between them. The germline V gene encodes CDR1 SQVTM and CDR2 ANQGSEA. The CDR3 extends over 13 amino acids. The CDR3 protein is CSGIQGGTYEQYF. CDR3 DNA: TGCAGCGGTATACAGGGCGGTACCTACGAGCAGTACTTC.

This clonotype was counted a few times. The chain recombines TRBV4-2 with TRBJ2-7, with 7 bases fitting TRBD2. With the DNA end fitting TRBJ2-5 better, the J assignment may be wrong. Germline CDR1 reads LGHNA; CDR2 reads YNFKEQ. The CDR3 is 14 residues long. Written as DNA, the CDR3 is TGTGCCAGCAGCCTAAGCGGGGCGGAGGAGACCCAGTACTTC. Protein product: CASSLSGAEETQYF.

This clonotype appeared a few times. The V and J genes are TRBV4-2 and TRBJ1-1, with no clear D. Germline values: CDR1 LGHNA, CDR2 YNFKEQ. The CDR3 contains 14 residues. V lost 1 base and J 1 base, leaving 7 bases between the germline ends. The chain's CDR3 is CASSQGKGNTEAFF. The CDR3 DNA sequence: TGTGCCAGCAGCCAAGGAAAAGGGAACACTGAAGCTTTCTTT.

This CDR3 is CASKEGMAEAFF. DNA of the CDR3: TGTGCCAGCAAGGAGGGTATGGCTGAAGCTTTCTTT. The V gene is TRBV12-3 or TRBV12-4, the J gene TRBJ1-1; D is unclear. The CDR3 length is 12 residues. Trimming shortened V by 7 bases and J by 6 bases, and 12 bases separated the two germline ends.